The T cell receptor beta chain under discussion was sequenced for a study of T cells expressing NK-cell markers. Study information: Seropositivity for HCMV was found in seven of the eight sequenced donors, with one seronegative.

The CDR3 is made up of 13 amino acids. One entry per CDR3 protein, without DNA, is what TCRdb gives after re-calling the 5' RACE reads. The table for this sample gives roughly 450,000 distinct CDR3 sequences. The chain combines TRBV12-3 or TRBV12-4 with TRBJ1-1; checking the TCRdb D call of TRBD1 is not possible without DNA. Sequencing was done on a sample of blood T cells: a sorted CD56 or NKG2C T cell subset, CD4+ or CD8+ T cells, or bulk PBMC T cells (not recorded which). The origin of this receptor is a woman aged 45 to 65 in good health. CDR3 protein: CASSSDRGTEAFF.